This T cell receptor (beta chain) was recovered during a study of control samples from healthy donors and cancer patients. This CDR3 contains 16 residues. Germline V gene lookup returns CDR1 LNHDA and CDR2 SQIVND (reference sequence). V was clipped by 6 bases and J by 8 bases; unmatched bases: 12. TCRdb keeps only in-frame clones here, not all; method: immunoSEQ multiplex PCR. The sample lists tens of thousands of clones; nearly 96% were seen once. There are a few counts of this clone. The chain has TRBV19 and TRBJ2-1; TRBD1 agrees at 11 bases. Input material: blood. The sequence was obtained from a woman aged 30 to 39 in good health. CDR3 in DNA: TGTGCCAGTAGGCGGCGGACAGGGGGCAGGGGGGATGAGCAGTTCTTC. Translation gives CASRRRTGGRGDEQFF.